Below are 16 T cell receptor beta chains sequenced from a single sample in a study of T cell responses to AZD1222 COVID-19 vaccine. Clones were sequenced by immunoSEQ multiplex PCR, and TCRdb holds only the in-frame ones, with some missing. The sample includes 45,000 to 65,000 clones, about 80% of them seen just once. Sequenced material: peripheral blood, taken 28 days after the second AZD1222 dose. These receptor sequences come from an adult who received the AZD1222 COVID-19 vaccine.

The gene calls are TRBV6-2 or TRBV6-3 and TRBJ2-7; 8 positions match TRBD2. The CDR3 extends over 17 amino acids. V lost 4 bases to trimming and J lost 0 bases; unmatched junction nucleotides: 11. The germline V gene encodes CDR1 MNHEY and CDR2 SVGEGT. The CDR3 reads CASSSVKASGFSYEQYF. CDR3 in DNA: TGTGCCAGCAGTTCGGTAAAGGCTAGCGGGTTCTCCTACGAGCAGTACTTC.

This chain joins TRBV6-5 and TRBJ1-5; D uncertain. The CDR3 sequence is 14 residues long. Germline V gene sequence: CDR1 MNHEY, CDR2 SVGAGI. The V gene lost 6 bases and the J gene lost 5 bases, with 14 bases spanning the gap. The CDR3 region has the DNA TGTGCCAGCAGGCCCAACGGCTTCGATCAGCCCCAGCATTTT. Protein: CASRPNGFDQPQHF.

This chain uses TRBV7-9 with TRBJ2-5, with a tentative D call TRBD2 (6 bases). With 5 bases removed from V and 7 bases from J, the gap between germline ends came to 11 bases. CDR3 length equals 12 residues. Looked up from germline, CDR1 is SEHNR and CDR2 is FQNEAQ (reference sequence). The CDR3 sequence is CASSGMRGTQYF. The CDR3 DNA reads TGTGCCAGCAGCGGCATGCGGGGGACCCAGTACTTC.

CDR3 in amino acids: CATNRGQGVGTEAFF. DNA for the CDR3: TGTGCCACCAATCGCGGACAGGGGGTGGGGACTGAAGCTTTCTTT. V and J are TRBV15 and TRBJ1-1; TRBD1 agrees at 10 bases. V trimming: 7 bases; J trimming: 5 bases; junction bases outside the gene matches: 10. The germline CDR1 and CDR2 sequences are LNHNV and YYDKDF (reference sequence). There are 15 residues in the CDR3.

This sequence joins TRBV4-1 and TRBJ2-3; tentative D call: TRBD1 (6 bases). V was trimmed by 0 bases and J by 4 bases, leaving 14 bases between them. The CDR3 consists of 16 residues. The germline V gene has CDR1 MGHRA and CDR2 YSYEKL. The CDR3 DNA is TGCGCCAGCAGCCAAGATGGGGACATTGGGGCAGATACGCAGTATTTT. Protein sequence: CASSQDGDIGADTQYF.

As regards this clone: The sample holds other DNA sequences that translate to the same CDR3. The chain employs TRBV5-4 and TRBJ2-6; no definite D call. The CDR3 covers 15 residues. Germline V gene lookup returns CDR1 SGHNT and CDR2 YYREEE (reference sequence). Trimming left V 1 base short and J 0 bases short, with 5 bases between. Here the CDR3 reads CASSLTGSGANVLTF. Written as DNA, the CDR3 is TGTGCCAGCAGCTTGACGGGCTCTGGGGCCAACGTCCTGACTTTC.

The chain employs TRBV2 and TRBJ1-1; 8 bases match TRBD1. In germline, CDR1 is SNHLY, CDR2 FYNNEI. The CDR3 extends over 14 amino acids. V was clipped by 6 bases and J by 5 bases; unmatched bases: 8. The CDR3 here is CASRVNRGFTEAFF. Written as DNA, the CDR3 is TGTGCCAGCAGGGTGAACAGGGGGTTTACTGAAGCTTTCTTT.

This chain links TRBV19 with TRBJ2-7, with 10 bases aligning to TRBD1. J lost 2 bases, V lost 2 bases, and 6 bases had no gene match. The CDR3 length is 16 residues. Germline values: CDR1 LNHDA, CDR2 SQIVND (reference sequence). The CDR3 is CASSIHTGTGAYEQYF. The CDR3 DNA follows: TGTGCCAGTAGTATACATACCGGGACAGGGGCCTACGAGCAGTACTTC.

The sample holds a few counts of this clone. This chain links TRBV19 with TRBJ1-1; D may be TRBD1 (5 bases). Germline CDR1 LNHDA, CDR2 SQIVND (reference sequence). The CDR3 is 12 residues long. V was pared by 7 bases and J by 5 bases, with 11 bases between. As DNA, the CDR3 is TGTGCCAGTACCAGGGTGGGAACTGAAGCTTTCTTT. It is translated as CASTRVGTEAFF.

V and J are TRBV19 and TRBJ1-5; maybe TRBD1 (6 bases). The CDR3 is 16 amino acids. Trimming stripped 10 bases from V and 3 bases from J, with 22 bases between. From germline, CDR1 is LNHDA and CDR2 SQIVND (reference sequence). The CDR3 here is CATTSGAGPFNQPQHF. CDR3 DNA sequence: TGTGCCACCACATCAGGGGCAGGCCCTTTCAATCAGCCCCAGCATTTT.

The chain recombines TRBV6-2 or TRBV6-3 with TRBJ1-4, with D hard to call. The CDR3 has 15 amino acids. Germline CDR1 is MNHEY and CDR2 is SVGEGT. Trimming took off 2 bases at V and 7 bases at J, with 14 bases between the two ends. CDR3 in amino acids: CASSYRDTQIEKLFF. CDR3 in DNA: TGTGCCAGCAGTTACCGTGACACCCAGATTGAAAAACTGTTTTTT.

The chain joins TRBV7-2 to TRBJ2-5; D may match TRBD1 or TRBD2 (5 bases each). The CDR3 consists of 14 residues. V was trimmed by 5 bases and J by 1 base, leaving 11 bases between them. The germline V gene has CDR1 SGHTA and CDR2 FQGNSA. The CDR3 region is CASSPGTFQETQYF. The CDR3 nucleotides read TGTGCCAGCAGCCCAGGGACGTTCCAAGAGACCCAGTACTTC.

The CDR3 coding sequence is TGCGCCAGCAGCCAAATCCGACAGGGGGCTCGGCAGTACTTC. Its protein product is CASSQIRQGARQYF. The chain carries TRBV5-1 and TRBJ2-7, with TRBD1 matching 10 bases. V lost 4 bases to trimming and J lost 9 bases; unmatched junction nucleotides: 10. The CDR3 is 14 amino acids. Germline CDR1 is SGHRS and CDR2 is YFSETQ. The full variable domain, rest sourced from reference TRBV5-1 and TRBJ2-7, is KAGVTQTPRYLIKTRGQQVTLSCSPISGHRSVSWYQQTPGQGLQFLFEYFSETQRNKGNFPGRFSGRQFSNSRSEMNVSTLELGDSALYLCASSQIRQGARQYFGPGTRLTVT.

The CDR3 sequence: CASSLEWGNYGYTF. For the CDR3, the DNA is TGTGCCAGCAGCTTAGAGTGGGGGAACTATGGCTACACCTTC. The chain uses TRBV7-9 and TRBJ1-2; D perhaps matches TRBD1 (5 bases). This CDR3 comprises 14 residues. Trimming took off 1 base at V and 2 bases at J, with 8 bases between the two ends. The germline gives CDR1 SEHNR, CDR2 FQNEAQ (reference sequence).

This chain connects TRBV27 to TRBJ1-1; D might be TRBD1 (5 bases). V gave up 3 bases and J gave up 5 bases, with 10 bases separating them. There are 13 residues in the CDR3. Germline V CDR1 and CDR2: MNHEY, SMNVEV (reference sequence). The CDR3 sequence: CASSFWQGTEAFF. The CDR3 DNA is TGTGCCAGCAGTTTTTGGCAGGGAACTGAAGCTTTCTTT.

V gene TRBV7-9 combines with J gene TRBJ1-4; D is ambiguous. Trimming left V 0 bases short and J 5 bases short, with 10 bases between. The germline gives CDR1 SEHNR, CDR2 FQNEAQ (reference sequence). The CDR3 runs to 15 residues. CDR3 amino acids: CASSLAGRFNEKLFF. As DNA, the CDR3 is TGTGCCAGCAGCTTAGCAGGCAGGTTCAATGAAAAACTGTTTTTT.